This T cell receptor (beta chain) was profiled in a study of CD8 T cells in ankylosing spondylitis. Each CDR3 protein is one row after TCRdb ran MiXCR on the 5' RACE reads. The table lists 200,000 to 250,000 distinct CDR3 sequences, approximately 30% of them singletons, with around 4.2% in the top ten. A note on this clonotype: Its antigen remains unknown.

General study findings and limits: Reports say disease-linked clones showed up significantly more in matched ankylosing spondylitis synovial fluid.

Germline CDR1 SGHVS, CDR2 FNYEAQ. The CDR3 contains 13 residues. Trimming stripped 3 bases from V and 8 bases from J, with 11 bases between. V and J are TRBV7-6 and TRBJ2-1, with D maybe TRBD2 (5 bases). The TCR comes from a male donor with ankylosing spondylitis or in good health (not recorded which). Sample: blood, either unsorted or a sorted T cell fraction (not recorded which). The CDR3 DNA sequence: TGTGCCAGCAGCTTGAGTCTAGCACATGAGCAGTTCTTC. Translation: CASSLSLAHEQFF. Using reference TRBV7-6 and TRBJ2-1 for the parts outside the CDR3, the full variable domain is GAGVSQSPRYKVTKRGQDVALRCDPISGHVSLYWYRQALGQGPEFLTYFNYEAQQDKSGLPNDRFSAERPEGSISTLTIQRTEQRDSAMYRCASSLSLAHEQFFGPGTRLTVL.